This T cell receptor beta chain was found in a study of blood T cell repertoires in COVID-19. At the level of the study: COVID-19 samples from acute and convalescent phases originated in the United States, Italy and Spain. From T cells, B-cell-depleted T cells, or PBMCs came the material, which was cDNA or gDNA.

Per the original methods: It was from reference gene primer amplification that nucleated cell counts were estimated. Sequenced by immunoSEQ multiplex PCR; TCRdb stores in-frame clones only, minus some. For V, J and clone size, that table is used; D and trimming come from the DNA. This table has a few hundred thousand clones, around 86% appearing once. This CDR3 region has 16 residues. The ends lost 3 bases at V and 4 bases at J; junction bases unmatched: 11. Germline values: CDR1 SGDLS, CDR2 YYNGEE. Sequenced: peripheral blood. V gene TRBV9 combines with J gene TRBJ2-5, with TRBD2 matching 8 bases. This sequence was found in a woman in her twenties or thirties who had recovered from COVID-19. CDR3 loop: CASSAAGGRGGETQYF. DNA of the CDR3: TGTGCCAGCAGCGCCGCGGGGGGCCGTGGTGGAGAGACCCAGTACTTC.